The 22 T cell receptor beta chains reported below all come from one sample, sequenced in a study of T cells expressing NK-cell markers. Reanalyzing the 5' RACE reads, TCRdb keeps one entry per CDR3 protein, without DNA. Its listing shows a few hundred thousand distinct CDR3 sequences. The sequencing sample was made of blood T cells: a sorted CD56 or NKG2C T cell subset, CD4+ or CD8+ T cells, or bulk PBMC T cells (not recorded which). These receptor sequences come from a man aged 18 to 70 in good health.

This chain uses TRBV6-1 with TRBJ1-2; TCRdb's D call, TRBD1, is unchecked because there is no DNA. From germline, CDR1 is MNHNS and CDR2 SASEGT. This CDR3 spans 15 amino acids. CDR3 sequence: CASGDPQGMAYGYTF.

V usage is TRBV29-1 and J usage is TRBJ1-1. Germline-derived CDR1 and CDR2 are SQVTM and ANQGSEA. This CDR3 region has 14 residues. CDR3 loop: CSVDRRRSNTEAFF.

This chain uses TRBV28 with TRBJ2-7; TCRdb gives TRBD1 as the D gene, but with no DNA this cannot be confirmed. CDR3 length: 14 amino acids. CDR1 MDHEN and CDR2 SYDVKM come from the germline V gene. The CDR3 loop reads CASNTPGRSYEQYF.

The rearrangement links TRBV11-2 to TRBJ1-6; the D gene TCRdb calls, TRBD1, cannot be checked with no DNA. Germline values: CDR1 SGHAT, CDR2 FQNNGV. This CDR3 is 14 amino acids long. CDR3 amino acids: CASSSGQWKSPLHF. The complete variable domain, with remaining parts taken from reference TRBV11-2 and TRBJ1-6, reads EAGVAQSPRYKIIEKRQSVAFWCNPISGHATLYWYQQILGQGPKLLIQFQNNGVVDDSQLPKDRFSAERLKGVDSTLKIQPAKLEDSAVYLCASSSGQWKSPLHFGNGTRLTVT.

J is TRBJ2-7 and V is TRBV28; checking the TCRdb D call of TRBD1 is not possible without DNA. The germline CDR1 and CDR2 sequences are MDHEN and SYDVKM. The CDR3 is made up of 13 amino acids. CDR3: CASRPGTSYEQYF.

The genes are TRBV5-5 and TRBJ2-3; checking the TCRdb D call of TRBD1 is not possible without DNA. Germline CDR1 SGHKS, CDR2 YYEKEE (reference sequence). The CDR3 totals 18 residues. The CDR3 here is CASSLATGTGMGTDTQYF.

The rearrangement uses TRBV20-1 and TRBJ2-5; TCRdb's D gene call, TRBD1, goes unchecked for lack of DNA. CDR1 and CDR2 from the germline V gene are DFQATT and SNEGSKA (reference sequence). The CDR3 extends over 11 amino acids. CDR3 amino acids: CSASYDGTGYF.

The chain has TRBV30 and TRBJ2-7; as DNA is missing, the TRBD1 call by TCRdb cannot be tested. The germline CDR1 and CDR2 sequences are GTSNPN and SVGIG (reference sequence). CDR3 length: 15 residues. The CDR3 is CAWSVRGQGARGQYF.

CDR3 loop: CASSRGGLSQPQHF. The chain couples TRBV18 to TRBJ1-5. The CDR3 covers 14 residues. Germline CDR1 is KGHSH and CDR2 is LQKENI.

The J gene is TRBJ2-7, the V gene TRBV12-3 or TRBV12-4; TCRdb's D call of TRBD1 is untestable without DNA. The CDR3 sequence is 15 residues long. CDR3 in amino acids: CASSLGWRDSYEQYF.

The V call is TRBV6-1, the J call TRBJ2-7; the TRBD1 assignment by TCRdb is unverifiable without DNA. Germline V gives CDR1 MNHNS, CDR2 SASEGT. The CDR3 length is 13 residues. CDR3 region: CATETGTTYEQYF.

The chain couples TRBV5-1 to TRBJ1-1; TCRdb lists TRBD1, though no DNA is available to test this call. The germline gives CDR1 SGHRS, CDR2 YFSETQ. There are 15 residues in the CDR3. CDR3 sequence: CASSFGSRVEAEAFF.

The chain combines TRBV28 with TRBJ1-6; as DNA is missing, the TRBD1 call by TCRdb cannot be tested. The CDR3 is made up of 17 amino acids. CDR1 and CDR2 (germline): MDHEN, SYDVKM. CDR3 protein: CASSLNSAGGSNSPLHF.

The gene calls are TRBV19 and TRBJ2-1. This CDR3 contains 15 residues. Germline V gene data show CDR1 as LNHDA and CDR2 as SQIVND (reference sequence). CDR3 in amino acids: CASSIGTITQNEQFF.

The V gene is TRBV7-3, the J gene TRBJ1-4; TCRdb outputs TRBD1, but without DNA this stays unchecked. The germline CDR1 and CDR2 sequences are SGHTA and FQGTGA. CDR3 length equals 15 residues. This chain's CDR3 is CASSLSHGGGEKLFF.

J is TRBJ2-1 and V is TRBV6-1; TCRdb calls TRBD1, which cannot be checked without DNA. Germline CDR1 MNHNS, CDR2 SASEGT. The CDR3 covers 17 residues. The CDR3 protein is CASSIKWTAQQYNEQFF.

V gene TRBV10-3 combines with J gene TRBJ2-3; checking the TCRdb D call of TRBD1 is not possible without DNA. The germline gives CDR1 ENHRY, CDR2 SYGVKD. The CDR3 runs to 15 residues. CDR3: CAIPVPQTSTDTQYF.

This sequence joins TRBV3-1 and TRBJ1-3; TCRdb lists TRBD1, though no DNA is available to test this call. Germline loops: CDR1 LGHDT, CDR2 YNNKEL (reference sequence). The CDR3 loop spans 16 amino acids. CDR3 sequence reads: CASSQKTAYSGNTIYF.

The rearrangement uses TRBV7-9 and TRBJ1-1; the D gene TCRdb calls, TRBD1, cannot be checked with no DNA. Germline V gives CDR1 SEHNR, CDR2 FQNEAQ (reference sequence). CDR3 length: 13 amino acids. This CDR3 is CASSLVGVAIAFF.

The chain employs TRBV20-1 and TRBJ2-4; TCRdb returns TRBD1, unconfirmable since there is no DNA. The V gene's germline CDR1 is DFQATT and CDR2 SNEGSKA (reference sequence). This CDR3 is 14 amino acids long. The CDR3 protein is CSAREAGGGNIQYF.

V is TRBV12-3 or TRBV12-4 and J is TRBJ2-3; TCRdb calls TRBD2, which cannot be checked without DNA. CDR3 length: 13 amino acids. The CDR3 reads CASTDAGRDTQYF.

This chain uses TRBV14 with TRBJ1-2. The germline V gene has CDR1 SGHDN and CDR2 FVKESK. The CDR3 is 13 amino acids. The CDR3 protein is CASSRDLNYGYTF.